These 25 T cell receptor beta chains share one sample of origin, sequenced in a study of OX40 agonist ivuxolimab in advanced cancers. Measured with immunoSEQ multiplex PCR; TCRdb has only the in-frame clones, and not every one. Of 45,000 to 50,000 clones in the sample, approximately 90% were seen once. The input for sequencing was CD4+ or CD8+ T cells sorted from blood, taken in a trial of the OX40 agonist ivuxolimab. Source of these receptors: an adult with an advanced solid tumor such as melanoma, head and neck, liver or kidney cancer.

V is TRBV4-1 and J is TRBJ2-3; D not resolved. Trimming stripped 1 base from V and 2 bases from J, with 10 bases between. Germline loops: CDR1 MGHRA, CDR2 YSYEKL. The CDR3 spans 15 residues. Written as DNA, the CDR3 is TGCGCCAGCAGCCAAGTTGACTTACCCACAGATACGCAGTATTTT. Its protein is CASSQVDLPTDTQYF.

This chain connects TRBV30 to TRBJ2-7; D is uncertain. Germline assignment: CDR1 GTSNPN and CDR2 SVGIG (reference sequence). Trimming left V 5 bases short and J 0 bases short, with 11 bases between. The CDR3 is made up of 13 amino acids. CDR3 in amino acids: CAWAGVLSYEQYF. The CDR3 bases are TGTGCCTGGGCAGGCGTTCTCTCCTACGAGCAGTACTTC.

The chain combines TRBV5-1 with TRBJ2-7; no clear D gene. Trimming shortened V by 0 bases and J by 4 bases, and 5 bases separated the two germline ends. Germline CDR1 is SGHRS and CDR2 is YFSETQ. This CDR3 contains 12 residues. For the CDR3, the DNA is TGCGCCAGCAGCTTGGTGGAATACGAGCAGTACTTC. Translation gives CASSLVEYEQYF.

This clone was observed once. The CDR3, as DNA: TGTGCCAGCAGTCCCCAGGGGGCGCGGACCCAGTACTTC. This encodes CASSPQGARTQYF. The chain couples TRBV28 to TRBJ2-5, with 8 bases aligning to TRBD1. The ends lost 5 bases at V and 7 bases at J; junction bases unmatched: 6. The CDR3 runs to 13 residues. Germline V gene sequence: CDR1 MDHEN, CDR2 SYDVKM.

V is TRBV28 and J is TRBJ1-4; the D is unclear. The germline gives CDR1 MDHEN, CDR2 SYDVKM. The CDR3 has 14 amino acids. V dropped 5 bases and J dropped 0 bases, with 7 bases sitting between them. The CDR3 spells CASSEVATNEKLFF. The CDR3 bases are TGTGCCAGCAGTGAAGTTGCAACTAATGAAAAACTGTTTTTT.

V is TRBV19 and J is TRBJ2-3, with 8 bases aligning to TRBD2. The CDR3 length is 16 residues. Losses at the gene ends were 0 bases for V and 3 bases for J; bases not matched to a gene: 5. The germline CDR1 and CDR2 sequences are LNHDA and SQIVND (reference sequence). CDR3 amino acids: CASSIETSALTDTQYF. DNA of the CDR3: TGTGCCAGTAGTATAGAGACTAGCGCACTTACAGATACGCAGTATTTT.

The chain links TRBV5-6 to TRBJ2-7, with 8 nucleotides matching TRBD1. Germline CDR1 is SGHDT and CDR2 is YYEEEE. The J segment lost 3 bases and the V segment lost 1 base, leaving 6 bases of the junction unmatched. This CDR3 comprises 15 residues. The CDR3 reads CASSLLDRVFYEQYF. In DNA, the CDR3 is TGTGCCAGCAGCTTGCTGGACAGGGTGTTCTACGAGCAGTACTTC.

The rearrangement joins TRBV27 to TRBJ2-1; D is undetermined. The germline V gene has CDR1 MNHEY and CDR2 SMNVEV (reference sequence). V gave up 0 bases and J gave up 7 bases, with 4 bases separating them. The CDR3 covers 12 residues. In DNA, the CDR3 is TGTGCCAGCAGTTTATCGGATAATGAGCAGTTCTTC. This gives the protein CASSLSDNEQFF.

This chain connects TRBV19 to TRBJ2-7; D possibly corresponds to TRBD1 (5 bases). V lost 3 bases and J 4 bases, leaving 13 bases between the germline ends. The CDR3 has 14 residues. Germline-derived CDR1 and CDR2 are LNHDA and SQIVND (reference sequence). The CDR3 loop is CASSIQGLGYEQYF. The DNA of the CDR3 is TGTGCCAGTAGTATCCAGGGTTTAGGGTACGAGCAGTACTTC.

This clone was recorded a few times. This chain connects TRBV5-1 to TRBJ1-1; no firm D call. CDR1 and CDR2 (germline): SGHRS, YFSETQ. CDR3 size: 11 residues. Trimming removed 3 bases from V and 1 base from J, with 1 base in between. The CDR3 here is CASSSNTEAFF. The CDR3 nucleotides read TGCGCCAGCAGCTCGAACACTGAAGCTTTCTTT.

The J gene is TRBJ1-1, the V gene TRBV29-1; 8 nucleotides agree with TRBD1. The CDR3 consists of 14 residues. CDR1 is SQVTM, CDR2 ANQGSEA, per germline. Trimming at V came to 5 bases and at J to 3 bases, leaving 8 bases not matched to a gene. CDR3 nucleotide sequence: TGCAGCGTTTTATCGGTCAGGGGGCACACTGAAGCTTTCTTT. This codes for CSVLSVRGHTEAFF.

The chain carries TRBV28 and TRBJ2-5, with 8 bases matching TRBD1. Germline trimming cut 3 bases from V and 0 bases from J; bases unmatched to any gene: 9. Germline-derived CDR1 and CDR2 are MDHEN and SYDVKM. The CDR3 extends over 17 amino acids. The chain's CDR3 is CASSLAPGTGYQETQYF. As DNA, the CDR3 is TGTGCCAGCAGTTTGGCACCCGGGACAGGCTACCAAGAGACCCAGTACTTC.

The V gene is TRBV5-1, the J gene TRBJ1-1; D might be TRBD1 (5 bases). Germline loops: CDR1 SGHRS, CDR2 YFSETQ. Trimming stripped 4 bases from V and 11 bases from J, with 15 bases between. CDR3 length: 12 amino acids. The CDR3 reads CASSPPPGDAFF. The CDR3 DNA follows: TGCGCCAGCAGCCCCCCCCCGGGGGACGCTTTCTTT.

Relative to its sample, this clone is large (0.1 to 1%). The same CDR3 arises from other DNA sequences in this sample as well. The CDR3 DNA follows: TGTGCCAGCAGCTTGGGACTCGCGGGGGCGGGGGAGCAGTACTTC. Translation: CASSLGLAGAGEQYF. The chain carries TRBV5-6 and TRBJ2-7; D is possibly TRBD2 (7 bases). The CDR3 is 15 amino acids. The V and J ends lost 0 bases and 7 bases respectively, with 17 bases between them. CDR1 is SGHDT and CDR2 is YYEEEE in the germline V gene.

The chain joins TRBV4-2 to TRBJ2-6; D could derive from TRBD1 or TRBD2 (5 bases each). The CDR3 runs to 16 residues. Germline V gives CDR1 LGHNA, CDR2 YNFKEQ. Trimming left V 4 bases short and J 0 bases short, with 10 bases between. CDR3 bases: TGTGCCAGCAGCCCAGAAGGGACCTCTGGGGCCAACGTCCTGACTTTC. Residues: CASSPEGTSGANVLTF.

The V and J genes are TRBV4-1 and TRBJ2-2; TRBD2 matches 8 bases. J gave up 7 bases and V 7 bases, and 14 bases lay outside the gene matches. The length of the CDR3 is 16 residues. Per germline, CDR1 MGHRA and CDR2 YSYEKL. As DNA, the CDR3 is TGCGCCAGCACTCTTGGAGGGCGGGGGGCCGGCGGGGAGCTGTTTTTT. This codes for CASTLGGRGAGGELFF.

The rearrangement joins TRBV28 to TRBJ2-1, with 7 nucleotides matching TRBD2. The CDR3 is 17 residues long. Germline CDR1 is MDHEN and CDR2 is SYDVKM. The V gene end was trimmed by 3 bases and the J gene end by 0 bases; junction bases not matched to a gene: 8. The DNA of the CDR3 is TGTGCCAGCAGTTTTTACGGCGGGAGCGCCTCCTACAATGAGCAGTTCTTC. Amino acids: CASSFYGGSASYNEQFF. Based on the CDR3 plus reference TRBV28 and TRBJ2-1, the full variable domain is DVKVTQSSRYLVKRTGEKVFLECVQDMDHENMFWYRQDPGLGLRLIYFSYDVKMKEKGDIPEGYSVSREKKERFSLILESASTNQTSMYLCASSFYGGSASYNEQFFGPGTRLTVL.

The chain has TRBV18 and TRBJ2-2; 12 positions agree with TRBD1. Germline CDR1 KGHSH, CDR2 LQKENI. V shed 3 bases and J 4 bases; nucleotides not matched to a gene: 3. The CDR3 covers 16 residues. CDR3 nucleotide sequence: TGTGCCAGCTCACCCGGGACAGGGGGCCTCACCGGGGAGCTGTTTTTT. Its protein product is CASSPGTGGLTGELFF. Together with reference TRBV18 and TRBJ2-2, the CDR3 gives the full variable domain: NAGVMQNPRHLVRRRGQEARLRCSPMKGHSHVYWYRQLPEEGLKFMVYLQKENIIDESGMPKERFSAEFPKEGPSILRIQQVVRGDSAAYFCASSPGTGGLTGELFFGEGSRLTVL.

The chain carries TRBV5-4 and TRBJ1-2; no reliable D call. Germline values: CDR1 SGHNT, CDR2 YYREEE (reference sequence). The CDR3 loop spans 14 amino acids. V lost 3 bases and J lost 4, with 13 bases in between. Here the CDR3 reads CASSSSRGGYGYTF. The DNA for the CDR3 is TGTGCCAGCAGCTCGAGCCGAGGTGGCTATGGCTACACCTTC.

The chain recombines TRBV2 with TRBJ1-2; no clear D. Trimming removed 6 bases from V and 4 bases from J, with 21 bases in between. This CDR3 spans 16 amino acids. Germline CDR1 and CDR2: SNHLY and FYNNEI. For the CDR3, the DNA is TGTGCCAGCAGGGATCAGCCCCATTCAATGGCCTATGGCTACACCTTC. It specifies CASRDQPHSMAYGYTF.

This clone showed up just a few times. This sequence joins TRBV30 and TRBJ1-2; no clear D. This CDR3 spans 11 amino acids. V lost 6 bases and J lost 8, with 13 bases in between. The germline V gene encodes CDR1 GTSNPN and CDR2 SVGIG (reference sequence). The CDR3 reads CACMGWEGYTF. The CDR3 DNA reads as TGTGCCTGTATGGGGTGGGAAGGCTACACCTTC.

The CDR3 nucleotides read TGTGCCAGCAGGCACGACAGGGGTTTGACAGATACGCAGTATTTT. Amino acid sequence: CASRHDRGLTDTQYF. The rearrangement joins TRBV28 to TRBJ2-3; 8 nucleotides line up with TRBD1. J gave up 3 bases and V 6 bases, and 8 bases lay outside the gene matches. From germline, CDR1 is MDHEN and CDR2 SYDVKM. The CDR3 extends over 15 amino acids.

The chain employs TRBV27 and TRBJ2-1, with TRBD1 identical over 9 bases. Germline CDR1 MNHEY, CDR2 SMNVEV (reference sequence). V gave up 2 bases and J gave up 0 bases; unmatched junction bases: 2. This CDR3 comprises 16 residues. The CDR3: CASSLDRGFSYNEQFF. Written as DNA, the CDR3 is TGTGCCAGCAGTTTAGACAGGGGGTTCTCCTACAATGAGCAGTTCTTC.

The chain links TRBV27 to TRBJ2-2; D is perhaps TRBD2 (5 bases). The CDR3 runs 15 residues. Trimming took off 3 bases at V and 0 bases at J, with 8 bases between the two ends. Germline V lookup: CDR1 MNHEY, CDR2 SMNVEV (reference sequence). The chain's CDR3 is CASSFTGSNTGELFF. CDR3 nucleotide sequence: TGTGCCAGCAGTTTTACGGGGTCGAACACCGGGGAGCTGTTTTTT.

The sample holds a few counts of this clone. The genes are TRBV5-1 and TRBJ1-2; no clear D gene. V shed 6 bases and J shed 2 bases, with 17 bases lying between them. The CDR3 totals 15 residues. Germline V CDR1 and CDR2: SGHRS, YFSETQ. The CDR3 reads CASNPYGSENYGYTF. CDR3 sequence (DNA): TGCGCCAGCAACCCTTATGGGTCCGAAAACTATGGCTACACCTTC.